The rows below give T cell receptor beta chains drawn from one sample of a study of T-cell reconstitution after alpha-beta-depleted transplantation in children. One entry per CDR3 protein, called by TCRdb with MiXCR from the PCR reads. This table holds some 530,000 distinct CDR3 sequences, under 15% found once. Material: PBMCs from the stem cell graft donor, obtained from the stem cell graft. The receptors come from a human donor who donated a stem cell graft to a child with combined immunodeficiency. Both conserved end residues are part of each CDR3. D genes are given only for firm matches. Only some rows state a clone size, as once, few, many or a class for expanded clones.

abundance	v_gene	j_gene	d_gene	CDR3aa	CDR3nt
many	TRBV10-3	TRBJ2-5	-	CASFRDQETQYF	TGTGCCTCCTTCCGGGACCAAGAGACCCAGTACTTC
once	TRBV7-7	TRBJ2-5	-	CASSLGRDFKETQYF	TGTGCTAGCAGCTTAGGGCGGGACTTCAAAGAGACCCAGTACTTC
many	TRBV20-1	TRBJ2-1	-	CSAPVRVISYNEQFF	TGCAGTGCCCCCGTACGGGTTATCTCCTACAATGAGCAGTTCTTC
few	TRBV30	TRBJ1-5	-	CAWSYGREFRNQPQHF	TGTGCCTGGAGTTATGGGAGAGAGTTTCGAAATCAGCCCCAGCATTTT
many	TRBV4-3	TRBJ2-1	TRBD2	CASSHSGGALDEQFF	TGCGCCAGCAGCCATAGCGGGGGGGCCCTCGATGAGCAGTTCTTC
-	TRBV7-2	TRBJ2-2	TRBD2	CASSLTSGRAGTGELFF	TGTGCCAGCAGCTTAACTAGCGGGAGGGCCGGCACCGGGGAGCTGTTTTTT
-	TRBV28	TRBJ2-5	-	CASGTDGTEQETQYF	TGTGCCAGCGGAACTGACGGGACGGAGCAAGAGACCCAGTACTTC
few	TRBV5-1	TRBJ1-5	-	CASSPHGYNQPQHF	TGCGCCAGCTCCCCACACGGATACAATCAGCCCCAGCATTTT
-	TRBV12-3/TRBV12-4	TRBJ1-1	TRBD1	CASRSSRDRGREKTEAFF	TGTGCCAGCAGGTCATCCCGGGACAGGGGGCGCGAGAAGACTGAAGCTTTCTTT
-	TRBV6-1	TRBJ1-1	-	CASRATWNTEAFF	TGTGCCAGCAGGGCGACTTGGAACACTGAAGCTTTCTTT
-	TRBV28	TRBJ2-4	-	CASSPGDIAKNIQYF	TGTGCCAGCAGTCCCGGGGACATAGCCAAAAACATTCAGTACTTC
few	TRBV2	TRBJ2-1	TRBD2	CAFPSGRGEQFF	TGTGCCTTCCCCAGCGGGAGGGGTGAGCAGTTCTTC
-	TRBV29-1	TRBJ1-1	-	CSVEYGSQDTEAFF	TGCAGCGTTGAATACGGCAGTCAAGACACTGAAGCTTTCTTT
-	TRBV6-2/TRBV6-3	TRBJ2-7	TRBD2	CASSGTTIYEQYF	TGTGCCAGCAGTGGGACTACCATTTACGAGCAGTACTTC
-	TRBV7-9	TRBJ2-5	-	CASSLDPPGLQETQYF	TGTGCCAGCAGCCTAGACCCCCCGGGTCTCCAAGAGACCCAGTACTTC
many	TRBV6-1	TRBJ2-1	TRBD1	CASRNTPGTGADNEQFF	TGTGCCAGCAGGAACACCCCCGGGACAGGGGCGGATAATGAGCAGTTCTTC
few	TRBV4-3	TRBJ2-7	-	CASSQDGDNFEEQYF	TGCGCCAGCAGCCAGGACGGCGATAATTTCGAGGAGCAGTACTTC
-	TRBV16	TRBJ1-1	-	CASSQSIGTEAFF	TGTGCCAGCAGCCAATCGATTGGCACTGAAGCTTTCTTT
-	TRBV5-1	TRBJ2-5	TRBD1	CASSNGQGRSETQYF	TGCGCCAGCAGCAACGGACAGGGTAGATCGGAGACCCAGTACTTC
-	TRBV4-3	TRBJ1-1	TRBD1	CASSTRQGERAFF	TGCGCCAGCAGCACACGACAGGGAGAGCGGGCTTTCTTT
few	TRBV25-1	TRBJ1-1	-	CASSESTGTPNTEAFF	TGTGCCAGCAGTGAGTCAACCGGGACACCGAACACTGAAGCTTTCTTT
-	TRBV6-2/TRBV6-3	TRBJ2-7	TRBD2	CASSYSGTSGREQYF	TGTGCCAGCAGTTACTCCGGGACTAGCGGGAGGGAGCAGTACTTC
many	TRBV6-1	TRBJ2-7	-	CASTQIPLGASYEQYF	TGTGCCAGCACCCAAATCCCACTAGGAGCTTCCTACGAGCAGTACTTC
-	TRBV7-2	TRBJ1-5	-	CASSPRLGSNQPQHF	TGTGCCAGCAGCCCCCGCCTGGGGAGCAATCAGCCCCAGCATTTT
few	TRBV4-3	TRBJ1-3	-	CASSHSYRQGNTIYF	TGCGCCAGCAGCCATAGTTACAGGCAGGGAAACACCATATATTTT
-	TRBV5-1	TRBJ1-1	-	CASSLGGADEAFF	TGCGCCAGCAGCTTGGGGGGGGCGGATGAAGCTTTCTTT
-	TRBV27	TRBJ2-3	-	CASSLGGASTDTQYF	TGTGCCAGCAGTTTGGGGGGGGCTAGCACAGATACGCAGTATTTT
many	TRBV20-1	TRBJ2-3	-	CSARVSLFDTQYF	TGCAGTGCTAGAGTTTCATTGTTCGATACGCAGTATTTT
many	TRBV29-1	TRBJ1-2	-	CSVDGAAGYGYTF	TGCAGCGTTGATGGCGCCGCCGGGTATGGCTACACCTTC
few	TRBV4-3	TRBJ2-3	-	CASSQGNLEADTQYF	TGCGCCAGCAGTCAGGGGAATTTAGAGGCAGATACGCAGTATTTT
few	TRBV6-5	TRBJ1-2	TRBD1	CASSSTGGNGYTF	TGTGCCAGCAGTTCCACAGGGGGCAATGGCTACACCTTC
-	TRBV29-1	TRBJ1-4	TRBD1	CSVRDRGTTNEKLFF	TGCAGCGTTCGGGACAGGGGCACAACTAATGAAAAACTGTTTTTT
-	TRBV20-1	TRBJ1-6	TRBD1	CSARDRDSLFYSPLHF	TGCAGTGCCAGGGACAGGGATAGCCTCTTTTATTCACCCCTCCACTTT
many	TRBV20-1	TRBJ1-1	-	CSARTGDTEAFF	TGCAGTGCTAGAACTGGGGACACTGAAGCTTTCTTT
many	TRBV20-1	TRBJ2-7	-	CSARSAGSYEQYF	TGCAGTGCTAGATCGGCGGGGTCCTACGAGCAGTACTTC